Here is one T cell receptor (beta chain) with its context. Its matching antigen is unknown. This sample stems from a study of vaccination effects on CD4 cells after COVID-19. Deletions cut 0 bases from V and 1 base from J, with 10 bases between. Germline CDR1 is MNHNS and CDR2 is SASEGT. The length of the CDR3 is 16 residues. TCRdb's table, derived via immunoSEQ multiplex PCR, lists solely in-frame clones and lacks some. Here the sample spans some 28,000 clones, 50% to 70% being singletons. It was after nine to ten days of culture that CD4+ T cells were isolated. Material: CD4+ T cells from PBMCs cultured without peptide, obtained before COVID-19 vaccination. The sequence was obtained from a human donor who received a COVID-19 vaccine. The rearrangement joins TRBV6-1 to TRBJ1-3; D is perhaps TRBD1 (5 bases). CDR3 in amino acids: CASSEASGSSGNTIYF. The CDR3 DNA reads as TGTGCCAGCAGTGAAGCATCAGGGTCATCTGGAAACACCATATATTTT.